The 31 T cell receptor beta chains listed next were all sequenced from one sample in a study of regulatory T cells in long-lasting Graves disease. Sample time point: newly diagnosed GD, antithyroid drugs for less than 3 months. TCR sequences were obtained from RNA taken from PBMCs. The TCR beta library used iRepertoire HTBI primers with Arm-PCR amplification of CDR3. A single record per CDR3 protein comes from TCRdb applying MiXCR to the multiplex PCR reads. The table includes about 610,000 distinct CDR3 sequences, around 15% detected once. The same data also went into a second study, on T cells in Graves' hyperthyroidism and ophthalmopathy.

Source: peripheral blood mononuclear cells (PBMCs), taken at new diagnosis, from a patient treated with antithyroid drugs. The origin of the receptors is a man aged 18 to 30 with Graves disease.

This clonotype has a count of ten or more. V gene TRBV11-2 combines with J gene TRBJ2-7, with 8 bases identical to TRBD1. Trimming cost V 1 base and J 6 bases; bases outside gene matches: 2. Germline CDR1 SGHAT, CDR2 FQNNGV. The CDR3 runs 13 residues. CDR3 sequence: CASSLGTGSEQYF. The CDR3 bases are TGTGCCAGCAGCTTAGGGACAGGGAGCGAGCAGTACTTC.

Concerning this clonotype itself: Being one base from a much bigger clone, this may be a read error. The chain is built from TRBV13 and TRBJ2-1; D possibly corresponds to TRBD1 (5 bases). CDR1 PRHDT and CDR2 FYEKMQ come from the germline V gene (reference sequence). The CDR3 totals 12 residues. V lost 6 bases, J lost 10 bases, and 13 bases lay in between. CDR3 DNA sequence: TGTGCCAGCAGTCAGACAGTTTACGAGCAGTTCTTC. Amino acid sequence: CASSQTVYEQFF.

This clonotype was picked up many times. The chain employs TRBV12-3 or TRBV12-4 and TRBJ1-1, with D unclear. The CDR3 runs 14 residues. Trimming stripped 3 bases from V and 0 bases from J, with 8 bases between. This chain's CDR3 is CASSLIGMNTEAFF. Here the CDR3 DNA reads TGTGCCAGCAGTTTGATCGGGATGAACACTGAAGCTTTCTTT.

This clonotype was picked up many times. The chain is built from TRBV27 and TRBJ2-3; maybe TRBD2 (5 bases). Trimming removed 6 bases at V and 4 bases at J, with 11 bases between. Germline V gene lookup returns CDR1 MNHEY and CDR2 SMNVEV (reference sequence). The CDR3 length is 13 residues. The CDR3 DNA sequence: TGTGCCAGCAGAACCAGCGGCCCAGATACGCAGTATTTT. Its translation is CASRTSGPDTQYF.

This clonotype has at least ten counts. The chain has TRBV30 and TRBJ2-4, with TRBD2 as a possible D gene (5 bases). V was trimmed by 5 bases and J by 6 bases, leaving 14 bases between them. From germline, CDR1 is GTSNPN and CDR2 SVGIG (reference sequence). This CDR3 contains 13 residues. CDR3 bases: TGTGCCTGGGCGGGTGGAGTCGGAAACATTCAGTACTTC. This translates into CAWAGGVGNIQYF.

The chain has TRBV10-1 and TRBJ1-1, with TRBD1 matching 7 bases. This CDR3 spans 15 amino acids. Germline V lookup: CDR1 WNHNN, CDR2 SYGVQD (reference sequence). The ends lost 2 bases at V and 1 base at J; junction bases unmatched: 4. CDR3 DNA: TGCGCCAGCAGTGAGGAGACAGGGACGAACACTGAAGCTTTCTTT. Encoded protein: CASSEETGTNTEAFF.

This clonotype was seen repeatedly, ten times or more. The chain has TRBV2 and TRBJ2-3, with D perhaps TRBD2 (6 bases). This CDR3 has 15 amino acids. Germline values: CDR1 SNHLY, CDR2 FYNNEI. The V end was cut by 5 bases, the J end by 6 bases, with 18 bases between. The CDR3 is CASSRIAVGKDTQYF. The CDR3 DNA is TGTGCCAGCAGTCGCATAGCGGTGGGGAAGGATACGCAGTATTTT.

This clonotype was recorded a few times. The V and J genes are TRBV3-1 and TRBJ1-1; maybe TRBD1 (5 bases). V was shortened by 4 bases and J by 12 bases, with 18 bases between the two germline ends. The CDR3 sequence is 13 residues long. The germline CDR1 and CDR2 sequences are LGHDT and YNNKEL (reference sequence). CDR3 sequence: CASSPGRVGFTFF. CDR3 DNA sequence: TGTGCCAGCAGCCCGGGCAGGGTCGGGTTTACTTTCTTT.

This clonotype was counted at least ten times. This rearrangement joins TRBV27 to TRBJ2-3; 7 bases fit TRBD2. The V gene's germline CDR1 is MNHEY and CDR2 SMNVEV (reference sequence). The CDR3 is made up of 16 amino acids. The V gene end was trimmed by 1 base and the J gene end by 5 bases; junction bases not matched to a gene: 9. CDR3 coding DNA: TGTGCCAGCAGTTTATTTACGGGGGGTATGCAAGATACGCAGTATTTT. It yields the protein CASSLFTGGMQDTQYF.

The chain employs TRBV3-1 and TRBJ1-4; possible D gene TRBD1, 5 bases. This CDR3 spans 11 amino acids. Per the germline V gene, CDR1 is LGHDT and CDR2 is YNNKEL (reference sequence). Trimming cost V 1 base and J 11 bases, with 5 bases left between them. The CDR3 is CASSQAGKLFF. CDR3 in DNA: TGTGCCAGCAGCCAAGCAGGGAAACTGTTTTTT.

Only a few counts were recorded for this clonotype. V is TRBV29-1 and J is TRBJ1-2, with 7 bases fitting TRBD1. There are 13 residues in the CDR3. Germline CDR1 SQVTM, CDR2 ANQGSEA. The trim removed 7 bases at V and 3 bases at J, leaving 8 bases unmatched. The DNA for the CDR3 is TGCAGCGGCGCGACAGGGTGGGACTATGGCTACACCTTC. Its protein product is CSGATGWDYGYTF. Filled out from reference TRBV29-1 and TRBJ1-2, the complete variable domain reads SAVISQKPSRDICQRGTSLTIQCQVDSQVTMMFWYRQQPGQSLTLIATANQGSEATYESGFVIDKFPISRPNLTFSTLTVSNMSPEDSSIYLCSGATGWDYGYTFGSGTRLTVV.

The chain recombines TRBV7-3 with TRBJ2-1, with 13 nucleotides matching TRBD2. This CDR3 has 16 amino acids. Germline CDR1 reads SGHTA; CDR2 reads FQGTGA. Trimming removed 4 bases from V and 6 bases from J; junction bases left unmatched: 6. The DNA for the CDR3 is TGTGCCAGCAGCTCCCCGGGACTAGCGGGAACCAATGAGCAGTTCTTC. Its translation: CASSSPGLAGTNEQFF.

This clonotype was counted only a few times. The rearrangement uses TRBV9 and TRBJ1-1, with D perhaps TRBD1 (6 bases). CDR3 length: 15 residues. V lost 6 bases to trimming and J lost 8 bases, with 23 bases between them. Germline CDR1 is SGDLS and CDR2 is YYNGEE. This CDR3 reads CASKGGNSAVSEAFF. The CDR3 DNA reads as TGTGCCAGCAAGGGGGGGAATTCGGCGGTTTCAGAAGCTTTCTTT.

This clonotype was detected only once. The rearrangement links TRBV6-2 or TRBV6-3 to TRBJ2-3; 12 nucleotides match TRBD2. CDR3 size: 14 residues. Germline loops: CDR1 MNHEY, CDR2 SVGEGT. V trimming: 5 bases; J trimming: 8 bases; junction bases outside the gene matches: 5. In DNA, the CDR3 is TGTGCCAGCAGTGCAACGGGACTAGCGGGTACGCAGTATTTT. Protein sequence: CASSATGLAGTQYF.

The CDR3 DNA is TGTGCCAGCTCACGACGGACTAGCGGGAACGAAGATACGCAGTATTTT. Protein product: CASSRRTSGNEDTQYF. This chain links TRBV18 with TRBJ2-3, with TRBD2 matching over 12 bases. V was clipped by 4 bases and J by 5 bases; unmatched bases: 7. The germline CDR1 and CDR2 sequences are KGHSH and LQKENI. The CDR3 sequence is 16 residues long.

This clonotype was detected ten times or more. V and J are TRBV25-1 and TRBJ2-5; TRBD2 agrees at 8 bases. With 6 bases clipped from V and 4 bases from J, the junction kept 7 bases outside the gene matches. Germline lookup yields CDR1 MGHDK and CDR2 SYGVNS. CDR3 length equals 14 residues. CDR3 nucleotides: TGTGCCAGCAGCGTAGCGGGAATCACAGAGACCCAGTACTTC. Protein: CASSVAGITETQYF.

This clonotype came up once. Possible read error: a much larger clone is one base away. The chain links TRBV29-1 to TRBJ2-3; D remains unclear. The J call may be in error: the DNA end matches TRBJ2-5 better. The CDR3 spans 14 residues. Germline loops: CDR1 SQVTM, CDR2 ANQGSEA. The CDR3 sequence is CSVTPPGKEGTQYF. CDR3 DNA sequence: TGCAGCGTTACTCCTCCCGGCAAAGAAGGGACCCAGTACTTC.

This clonotype was counted ten times or more. The rearrangement links TRBV24-1 to TRBJ2-5; TRBD1 is a possible D gene (6 bases). The CDR3 has 15 amino acids. CDR1 and CDR2 from the germline V gene are KGHDR and SFDVKD. V was clipped by 5 bases and J by 5 bases, with 17 bases between them. The CDR3 coding sequence is TGTGCCACCAGTGCTCAAGCGGCAGGGGAGGAGACCCAGTACTTC. This codes for CATSAQAAGEETQYF.

The CDR3 DNA reads TGCAGCTCGGGGGGAGACAGGGGGCCGGTAGGCACTGAAGCTTTCTTT. Protein product: CSSGGDRGPVGTEAFF. The chain combines TRBV29-1 with TRBJ1-1; 10 bases agree with TRBD1. CDR1 is SQVTM, CDR2 ANQGSEA, per germline. CDR3 length: 16 amino acids. The V segment lost 8 bases and the J segment 4 bases; nucleotides outside the gene matches: 16.

This clonotype has ten or more counts. This sequence joins TRBV18 and TRBJ1-1, with D possibly matching TRBD1 (5 bases). The CDR3 is 15 amino acids. The V end was cut by 6 bases, the J end by 0 bases, with 14 bases between. Germline V gives CDR1 KGHSH, CDR2 LQKENI. The CDR3 region has the DNA TGTGCCAGCTCCGGCGGGGCCTCCATGAACACTGAAGCTTTCTTT. Amino acids: CASSGGASMNTEAFF. The whole variable domain, filled in from reference TRBV18 and TRBJ1-1, reads NAGVMQNPRHLVRRRGQEARLRCSPMKGHSHVYWYRQLPEEGLKFMVYLQKENIIDESGMPKERFSAEFPKEGPSILRIQQVVRGDSAAYFCASSGGASMNTEAFFGQGTRLTVV.

This clonotype has at least ten counts. This sequence joins TRBV18 and TRBJ1-1; D is unclear. V lost 3 bases, J lost 8 bases, and 10 bases lay in between. The CDR3 is 12 amino acids. Germline V gene lookup returns CDR1 KGHSH and CDR2 LQKENI. CDR3 protein: CASSPAEREAFF. In DNA form, the CDR3 reads TGTGCCAGCTCACCGGCGGAGCGAGAAGCTTTCTTT.

The rearrangement links TRBV2 to TRBJ2-7; 11 bases match TRBD2. V lost 9 bases to trimming and J lost 9 bases; unmatched junction nucleotides: 7. Germline V gene sequence: CDR1 SNHLY, CDR2 FYNNEI. The CDR3 runs 12 residues. The CDR3 spells CASSVSGGVQYF. The CDR3 region has the DNA TGTGCCAGTAGCGTTAGCGGGGGGGTGCAGTACTTC.

This clonotype was seen only a few times. The chain joins TRBV20-1 to TRBJ2-7, with 8 bases fitting TRBD2. The CDR3 is made up of 15 amino acids. V lost 1 base to trimming and J lost 5 bases; unmatched junction nucleotides: 10. Germline V gene sequence: CDR1 DFQATT, CDR2 SNEGSKA (reference sequence). The CDR3 is CSARGPAGVFHEQYF. The CDR3 nucleotides read TGCAGTGCTAGAGGGCCAGCGGGAGTATTCCACGAGCAGTACTTC.

This clonotype has just a few counts. This chain joins TRBV29-1 and TRBJ1-2; no clear D gene. This CDR3 contains 13 residues. The germline V gene has CDR1 SQVTM and CDR2 ANQGSEA. The germline V and J ends were trimmed by 7 bases and 3 bases, with 15 bases remaining between them. CDR3 loop: CSAFLREDYGYTF. Here the CDR3 DNA reads TGCAGCGCCTTCCTGAGGGAGGACTATGGCTACACCTTC.

This rearrangement joins TRBV2 to TRBJ1-4, with TRBD1 identical over 9 bases. Germline CDR1 SNHLY, CDR2 FYNNEI. Trimming took 7 bases from V and 8 from J; bases not matched to a gene: 8. The CDR3 runs to 14 residues. The CDR3 bases are TGTGCCAGCACCACAGGGGGCGCGGAAGAAAAACTGTTTTTT. Translation: CASTTGGAEEKLFF.

This clonotype was seen ten or more times. J is TRBJ2-3 and V is TRBV2, with 8 bases identical to TRBD2. CDR3 length: 14 amino acids. Germline V gene data show CDR1 as SNHLY and CDR2 as FYNNEI. With 7 bases clipped from V and 0 bases from J, the junction kept 3 bases outside the gene matches. CDR3 nucleotide sequence: TGTGCCAGCAAGACTAGCGAGAGCACAGATACGCAGTATTTT. Amino acids: CASKTSESTDTQYF.

In its sample, this clonotype was seen many times. The chain combines TRBV5-5 with TRBJ2-7; D is possibly TRBD1 or TRBD2 (5 bases each). CDR3 length equals 13 residues. Germline V gene sequence: CDR1 SGHKS, CDR2 YYEKEE (reference sequence). V lost 0 bases and J 4 bases, leaving 8 bases between the germline ends. Here the CDR3 DNA reads TGTGCCAGCAGCTTGGCCAGGGAGTACGAGCAGTACTTC. Protein product: CASSLAREYEQYF.

This clonotype has ten or more counts. V and J are TRBV12-3 or TRBV12-4 and TRBJ2-1; 10 bases line up with TRBD2. CDR3 length equals 19 residues. After removal of 2 bases from V and 8 bases from J, the junction contained 18 bases not matched to a gene. CDR3 in amino acids: CASSLRERVPSGSNDEQFF. The CDR3 DNA follows: TGTGCCAGCAGTTTAAGGGAGAGGGTACCTAGCGGGAGCAACGATGAGCAGTTCTTC.

This clonotype was picked up many times. The chain carries TRBV24-1 and TRBJ2-2, with 8 bases that match TRBD1. The CDR3 totals 14 residues. Germline values: CDR1 KGHDR, CDR2 SFDVKD. V gave up 6 bases and J gave up 9 bases; unmatched junction bases: 8. CDR3 coding DNA: TGTGCCACCAGTCCCGGGGACAGGTTTTGGGAGCTGTTTTTT. Translating gives CATSPGDRFWELFF.

This clonotype has ten or more counts. V and J are TRBV12-3 or TRBV12-4 and TRBJ2-3, with 7 bases lining up with TRBD2. Unmatched junction bases numbered 10, after V lost 6 bases and J lost 4 bases. This CDR3 comprises 15 residues. The CDR3 protein is CASSGGWGGSDTQYF. CDR3 coding DNA: TGTGCCAGCAGCGGGGGATGGGGGGGTTCAGATACGCAGTATTTT.

This clonotype was seen a handful of times. This rearrangement joins TRBV2 to TRBJ1-2, with D tentatively TRBD1 (5 bases). Germline assignment: CDR1 SNHLY and CDR2 FYNNEI. The CDR3 is 18 amino acids. Trimming removed 2 bases at V and 3 bases at J, with 22 bases between. CDR3: CASSEMSRGGGAHYGYTF. CDR3 nucleotide sequence: TGTGCCAGCAGTGAAATGTCGAGGGGAGGTGGGGCTCACTATGGCTACACCTTC.